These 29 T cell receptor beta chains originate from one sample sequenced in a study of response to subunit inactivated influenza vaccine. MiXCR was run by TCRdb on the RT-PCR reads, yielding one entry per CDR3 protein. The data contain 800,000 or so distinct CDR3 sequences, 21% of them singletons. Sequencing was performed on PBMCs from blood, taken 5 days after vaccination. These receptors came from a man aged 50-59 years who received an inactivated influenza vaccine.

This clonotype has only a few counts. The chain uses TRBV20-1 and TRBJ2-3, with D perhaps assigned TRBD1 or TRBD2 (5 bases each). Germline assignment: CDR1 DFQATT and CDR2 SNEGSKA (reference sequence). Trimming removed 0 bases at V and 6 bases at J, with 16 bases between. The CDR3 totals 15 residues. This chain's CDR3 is CSARDHAGSGDTQYF. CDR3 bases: TGCAGTGCTAGAGATCATGCAGGGTCGGGGGATACGCAGTATTTT.

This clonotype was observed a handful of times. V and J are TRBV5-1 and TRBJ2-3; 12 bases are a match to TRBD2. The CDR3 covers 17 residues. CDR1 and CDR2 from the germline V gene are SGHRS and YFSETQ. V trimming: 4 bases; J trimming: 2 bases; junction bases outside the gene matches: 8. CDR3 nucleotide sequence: TGCGCCAGCAGCACCGGACTAGCGGGACTAGCCACAGATACGCAGTATTTT. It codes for CASSTGLAGLATDTQYF.

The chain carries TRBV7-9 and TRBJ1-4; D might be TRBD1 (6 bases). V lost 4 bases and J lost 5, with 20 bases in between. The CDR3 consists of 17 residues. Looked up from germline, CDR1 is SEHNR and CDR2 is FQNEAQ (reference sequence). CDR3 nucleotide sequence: TGTGCCAGCAGCTCCCCAAGACATGACAGGAAGAATGAAAAACTGTTTTTT. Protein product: CASSSPRHDRKNEKLFF.

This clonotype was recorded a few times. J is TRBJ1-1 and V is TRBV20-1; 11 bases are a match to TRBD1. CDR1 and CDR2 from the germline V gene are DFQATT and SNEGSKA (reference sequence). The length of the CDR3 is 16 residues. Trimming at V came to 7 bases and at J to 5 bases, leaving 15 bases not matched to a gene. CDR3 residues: CSGTASGQGARTEAFF. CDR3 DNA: TGCAGTGGGACGGCGAGCGGACAGGGGGCGAGGACTGAAGCTTTCTTT.

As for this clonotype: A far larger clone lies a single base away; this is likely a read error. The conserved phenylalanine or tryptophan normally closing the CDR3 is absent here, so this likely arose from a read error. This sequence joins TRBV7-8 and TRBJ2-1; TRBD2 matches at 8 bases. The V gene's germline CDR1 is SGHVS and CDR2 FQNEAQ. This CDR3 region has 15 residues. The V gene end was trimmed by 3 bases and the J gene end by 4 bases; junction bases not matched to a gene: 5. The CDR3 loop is CASSFGGGSYNEQFC. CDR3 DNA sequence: TGTGCCAGCAGCTTTGGCGGGGGGTCTTACAATGAGCAGTTCTGC.

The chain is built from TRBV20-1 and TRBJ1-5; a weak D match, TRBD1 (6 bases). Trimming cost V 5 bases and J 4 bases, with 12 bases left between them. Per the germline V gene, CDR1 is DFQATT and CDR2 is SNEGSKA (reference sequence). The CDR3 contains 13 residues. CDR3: CSAAWTVNQPQHF. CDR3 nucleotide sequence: TGCAGTGCTGCCTGGACAGTAAATCAGCCCCAGCATTTT.

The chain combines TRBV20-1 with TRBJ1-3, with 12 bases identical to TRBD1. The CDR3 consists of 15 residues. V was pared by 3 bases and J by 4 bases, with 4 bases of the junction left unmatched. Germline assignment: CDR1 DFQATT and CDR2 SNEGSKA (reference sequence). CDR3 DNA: TGCAGTGCTAGGGGGGGACAGGGGGCAGGAAACACCATATATTTT. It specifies CSARGGQGAGNTIYF.

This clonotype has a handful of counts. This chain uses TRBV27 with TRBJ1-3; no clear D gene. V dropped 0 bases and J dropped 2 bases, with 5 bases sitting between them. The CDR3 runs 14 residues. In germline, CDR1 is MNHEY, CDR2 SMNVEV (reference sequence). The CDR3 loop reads CASSLSWAGNTIYF. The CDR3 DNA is TGTGCCAGCAGTTTATCATGGGCTGGAAACACCATATATTTT.

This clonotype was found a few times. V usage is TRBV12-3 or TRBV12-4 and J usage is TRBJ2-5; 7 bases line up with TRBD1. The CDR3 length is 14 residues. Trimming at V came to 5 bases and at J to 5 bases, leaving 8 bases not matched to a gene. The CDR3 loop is CASSRIDRAETQYF. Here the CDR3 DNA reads TGTGCCAGCAGTCGAATTGACAGGGCGGAGACCCAGTACTTC.

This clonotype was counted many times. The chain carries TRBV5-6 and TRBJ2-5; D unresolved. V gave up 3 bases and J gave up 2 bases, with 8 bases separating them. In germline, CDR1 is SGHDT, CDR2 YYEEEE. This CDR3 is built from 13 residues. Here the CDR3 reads CASSSQNQETQYF. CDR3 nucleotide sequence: TGTGCCAGCAGCTCTCAAAATCAAGAGACCCAGTACTTC.

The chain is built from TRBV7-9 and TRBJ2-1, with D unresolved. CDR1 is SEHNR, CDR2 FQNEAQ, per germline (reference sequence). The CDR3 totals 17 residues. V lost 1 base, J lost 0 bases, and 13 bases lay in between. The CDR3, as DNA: TGTGCCAGCAGCTTAGAATCAGGCTTCAGCTCCTACAATGAGCAGTTCTTC. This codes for CASSLESGFSSYNEQFF. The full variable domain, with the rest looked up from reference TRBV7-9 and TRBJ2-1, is DTGVSQNPRHKITKRGQNVTFRCDPISEHNRLYWYRQTLGQGPEFLTYFQNEAQLEKSRLLSDRFSAERPKGSFSTLEIQRTEQGDSAMYLCASSLESGFSSYNEQFFGPGTRLTVL.

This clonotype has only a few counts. DNA for the CDR3: TGTGCCAGCAGCCCCTACCTAGGACAGGGGGTAGCCAAAAACATTCAGTACTTC. As protein: CASSPYLGQGVAKNIQYF. The chain has TRBV11-2 and TRBJ2-4; TRBD1 matches at 10 bases. The CDR3 has 18 amino acids. The ends lost 5 bases at V and 0 bases at J; junction bases unmatched: 10. Germline CDR1 and CDR2: SGHAT and FQNNGV.

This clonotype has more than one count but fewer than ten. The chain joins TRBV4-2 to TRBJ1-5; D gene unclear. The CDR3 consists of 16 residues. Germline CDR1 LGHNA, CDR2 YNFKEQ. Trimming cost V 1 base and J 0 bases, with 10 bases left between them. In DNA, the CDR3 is TGTGCCAGCAGCCAAGGGGCAGCATATAGCAATCAGCCCCAGCATTTT. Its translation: CASSQGAAYSNQPQHF.

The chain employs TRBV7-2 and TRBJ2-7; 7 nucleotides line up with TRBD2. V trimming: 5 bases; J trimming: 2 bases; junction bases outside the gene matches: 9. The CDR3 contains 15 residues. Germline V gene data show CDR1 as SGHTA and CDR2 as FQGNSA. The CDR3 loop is CASSLERGTTYEQYF. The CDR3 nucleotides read TGTGCCAGCAGCCTAGAAAGAGGGACTACCTACGAGCAGTACTTC.

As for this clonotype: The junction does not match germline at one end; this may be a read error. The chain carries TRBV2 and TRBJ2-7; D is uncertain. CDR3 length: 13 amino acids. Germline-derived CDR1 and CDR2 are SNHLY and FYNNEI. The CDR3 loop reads CASCDLASYEQYF. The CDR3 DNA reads TGTGCCAGCTGTGACTTGGCCTCCTACGAGCAGTACTTC.

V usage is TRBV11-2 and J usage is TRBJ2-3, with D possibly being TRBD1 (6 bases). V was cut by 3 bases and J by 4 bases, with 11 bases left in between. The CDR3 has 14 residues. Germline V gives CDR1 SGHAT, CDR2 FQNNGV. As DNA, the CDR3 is TGTGCCAGCAGCTTTCAGGCAGGGGCAGATACGCAGTATTTT. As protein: CASSFQAGADTQYF.

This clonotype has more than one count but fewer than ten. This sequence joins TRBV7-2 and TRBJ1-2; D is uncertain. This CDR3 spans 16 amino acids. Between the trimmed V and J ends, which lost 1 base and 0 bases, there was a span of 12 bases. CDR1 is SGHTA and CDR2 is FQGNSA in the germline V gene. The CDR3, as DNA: TGTGCCAGCAGCTTAGAAACGGGCCTATCTAACTATGGCTACACCTTC. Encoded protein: CASSLETGLSNYGYTF.

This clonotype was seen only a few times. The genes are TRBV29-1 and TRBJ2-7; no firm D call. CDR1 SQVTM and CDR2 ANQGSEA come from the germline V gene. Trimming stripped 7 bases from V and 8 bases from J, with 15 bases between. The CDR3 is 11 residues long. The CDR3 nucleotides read TGCAGCGCCACCCTGACCGGAAAGCAGTACTTC. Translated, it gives CSATLTGKQYF.

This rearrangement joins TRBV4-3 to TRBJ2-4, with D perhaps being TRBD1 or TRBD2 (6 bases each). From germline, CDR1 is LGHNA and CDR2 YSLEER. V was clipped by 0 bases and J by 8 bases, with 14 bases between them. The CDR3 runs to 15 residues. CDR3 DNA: TGCGCCAGCAGCCAAGACCCGGCAGGGGAGGACATTCAGTACTTC. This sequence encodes CASSQDPAGEDIQYF.

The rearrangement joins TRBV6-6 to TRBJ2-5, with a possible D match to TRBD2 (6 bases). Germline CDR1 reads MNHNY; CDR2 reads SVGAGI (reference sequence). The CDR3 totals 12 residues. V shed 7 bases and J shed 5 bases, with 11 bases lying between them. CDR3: CASNPGDETQYF. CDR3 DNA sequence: TGTGCCAGCAATCCGGGGGACGAGACCCAGTACTTC.

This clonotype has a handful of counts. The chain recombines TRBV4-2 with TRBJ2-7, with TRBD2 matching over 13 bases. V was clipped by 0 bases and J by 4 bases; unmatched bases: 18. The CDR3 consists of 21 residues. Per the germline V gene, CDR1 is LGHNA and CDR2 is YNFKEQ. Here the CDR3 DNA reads TGTGCCAGCAGCCAAGATCCGCCAATTGGACTAGCGGGAGCCCCGAGGTACGAGCAGTACTTC. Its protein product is CASSQDPPIGLAGAPRYEQYF.

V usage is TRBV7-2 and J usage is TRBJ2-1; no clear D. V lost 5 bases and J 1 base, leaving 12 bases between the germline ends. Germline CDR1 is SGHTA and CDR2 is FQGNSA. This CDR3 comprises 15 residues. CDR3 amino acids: CASSLRSASYNEQFF. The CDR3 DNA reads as TGTGCCAGCAGCCTCAGATCCGCTTCCTACAATGAGCAGTTCTTC.

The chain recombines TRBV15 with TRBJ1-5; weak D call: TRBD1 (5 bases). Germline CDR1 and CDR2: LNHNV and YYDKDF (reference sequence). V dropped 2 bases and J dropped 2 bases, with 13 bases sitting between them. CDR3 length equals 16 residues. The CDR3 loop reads CATSRHTGRGNQPQHF. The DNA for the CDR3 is TGTGCCACCAGCAGACACACAGGTCGAGGCAATCAGCCCCAGCATTTT.

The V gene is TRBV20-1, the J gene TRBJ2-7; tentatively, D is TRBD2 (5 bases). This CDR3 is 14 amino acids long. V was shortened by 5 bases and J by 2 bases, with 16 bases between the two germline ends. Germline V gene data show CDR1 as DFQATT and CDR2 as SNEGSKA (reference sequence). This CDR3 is CSAHGLKRTYEQYF. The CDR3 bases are TGCAGTGCTCATGGACTTAAGAGGACCTACGAGCAGTACTTC.

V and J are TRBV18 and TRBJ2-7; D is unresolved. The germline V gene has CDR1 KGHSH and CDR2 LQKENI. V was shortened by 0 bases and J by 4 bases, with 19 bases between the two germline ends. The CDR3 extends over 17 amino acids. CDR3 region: CASSPPIGSQSEYEQYF. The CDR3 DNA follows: TGTGCCAGCTCACCACCGATTGGGTCGCAGTCAGAATACGAGCAGTACTTC.

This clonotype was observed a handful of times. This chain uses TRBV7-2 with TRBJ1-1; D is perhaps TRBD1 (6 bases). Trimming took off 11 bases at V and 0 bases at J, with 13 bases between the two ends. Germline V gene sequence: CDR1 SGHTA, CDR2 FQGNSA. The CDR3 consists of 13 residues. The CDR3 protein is CASQYRVNTEAFF. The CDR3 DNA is TGTGCCTCCCAATACAGGGTGAACACTGAAGCTTTCTTT.

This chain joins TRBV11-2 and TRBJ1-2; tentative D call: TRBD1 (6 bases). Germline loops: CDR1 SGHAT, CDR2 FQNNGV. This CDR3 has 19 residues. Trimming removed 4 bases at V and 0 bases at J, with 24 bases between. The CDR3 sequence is CASSSLVRNRTAPNYGYTF. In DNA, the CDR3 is TGTGCCAGCAGCTCCCTAGTCAGAAACCGGACAGCGCCTAACTATGGCTACACCTTC.

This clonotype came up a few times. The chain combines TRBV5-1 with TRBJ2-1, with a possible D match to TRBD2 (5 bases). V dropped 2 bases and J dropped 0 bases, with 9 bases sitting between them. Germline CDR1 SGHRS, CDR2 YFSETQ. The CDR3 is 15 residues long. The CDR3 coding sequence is TGCGCCAGCAGCTTATACGGGGTCTCCTACAATGAGCAGTTCTTC. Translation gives CASSLYGVSYNEQFF. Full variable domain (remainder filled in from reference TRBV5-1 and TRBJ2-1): KAGVTQTPRYLIKTRGQQVTLSCSPISGHRSVSWYQQTPGQGLQFLFEYFSETQRNKGNFPGRFSGRQFSNSRSEMNVSTLELGDSALYLCASSLYGVSYNEQFFGPGTRLTVL.

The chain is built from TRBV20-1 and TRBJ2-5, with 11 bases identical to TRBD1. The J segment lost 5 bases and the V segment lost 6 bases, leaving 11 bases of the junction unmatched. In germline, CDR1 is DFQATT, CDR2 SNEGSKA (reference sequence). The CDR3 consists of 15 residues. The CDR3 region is CSAQDRGRLGETQYF. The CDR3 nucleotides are TGCAGTGCCCAGGACAGGGGGCGTCTCGGGGAGACCCAGTACTTC.